This T cell receptor (beta chain) is drawn from a study of blood T cells in healthy people across ages. Across the study: Through template switching, about one barcoded beta molecule was captured per two T cells, as measured in model experiments.

CDR1 and CDR2 (germline): LGHNA, YNFKEQ. The CDR3 runs 16 residues. This clonotype has more than one count but fewer than ten. Germline is not matched at one junction end, which may reflect a read error. Sample-barcoded 5' priming and a J-beta primer mix drove a second PCR of about 6 to 12 cycles. Via MiXCR, TCRdb re-called the 5' RACE reads, giving one row per CDR3 protein. Here the sample spans 1.2 million to 1.5 million distinct CDR3 sequences, roughly 60% being singletons. The clonotype originates from a man between 18 and 29 years old in good health. Sequenced: blood. The chain links TRBV4-2 to TRBJ2-2; D possibly corresponds to TRBD1 (6 bases). CDR3 sequence reads: CASSQGQDSRPGGLFF. For the CDR3, the DNA is TGTGCCAGCAGCCAAGGGCAGGACAGCCGTCCTGGGGGGCTGTTTTTT.